A selection of T cell receptor beta chains follows, all from one sample in a study of T-cell reconstitution after alpha-beta-depleted transplantation in children. From the PCR reads, TCRdb called clonotypes with MiXCR, one entry per CDR3 protein. The data show hundreds of thousands of distinct CDR3 sequences, 11% seen once. Sample: PBMCs, taken before TCRalphabeta/CD19-depleted stem cell transplant. These TCRs come from a child younger than two with acute myeloid leukemia, due to receive a stem cell transplant. The CDR3 runs from the conserved cysteine through the conserved F or W. D genes are given only for firm matches. Clone size, where shown, is once, few, many, or a class for clones that have expanded.

j_call v_call d_call clone_size cdr3_aa cdr3_nt
TRBJ2-1 TRBV12-3/TRBV12-4 NA many CASSWGSGDNEQFF TGTGCCAGCAGTTGGGGGTCGGGGGATAATGAGCAGTTCTTC
TRBJ2-3 TRBV3-1 NA NA CASSQADPRTDRQYF TGTGCCAGCAGCCAAGCTGACCCCAGAACAGATAGGCAGTATTTT
TRBJ2-2 TRBV28 TRBD1 NA CASSPRTGAMNTGELFF TGTGCCAGCAGTCCCCGGACAGGGGCTATGAACACCGGGGAGCTGTTTTTT
TRBJ2-1 TRBV19 TRBD2 few CASHRGTRGRNEQFF TGTGCCAGCCATAGGGGGACTAGAGGTCGCAATGAGCAGTTCTTC
TRBJ2-1 TRBV18 NA many CASSAQGPTYNEQFF TGTGCCAGCTCAGCTCAGGGCCCCACCTACAATGAGCAGTTCTTC
TRBJ2-1 TRBV5-1 TRBD1 many CASSLDQDRNPLYNEQFF TGCGCCAGCAGCTTGGATCAGGACAGGAACCCCTTATACAATGAGCAGTTCTTC
TRBJ2-1 TRBV5-1 TRBD1 many CASSPDRDYNEQFF TGCGCCAGCAGCCCCGACAGGGACTACAATGAGCAGTTCTTC
TRBJ2-2 TRBV19 NA many CASRGSVGELFF TGTGCCAGTAGAGGGAGTGTCGGGGAGCTGTTTTTT
TRBJ1-5 TRBV7-9 NA many CASSPGPNSNQPQHF TGTGCCAGCAGCCCAGGCCCTAACAGCAATCAGCCCCAGCATTTT
TRBJ1-2 TRBV11-2 NA many CASSLGRVDGYTF TGTGCCAGCAGCTTAGGCAGGGTTGATGGCTACACCTTC
TRBJ1-5 TRBV5-1 NA many CASSLEGLGQPQHF TGCGCCAGCAGCTTGGAAGGTCTCGGTCAGCCCCAGCATTTT
TRBJ2-3 TRBV7-8 TRBD2 few CASSLGLAVTSDTQYF TGTGCCAGCAGCTTGGGACTAGCAGTAACCTCAGATACGCAGTATTTT
TRBJ1-1 TRBV7-9 TRBD1 many CASSRQGLNTEAFF TGTGCCAGCAGCCGACAGGGACTGAACACTGAAGCTTTCTTT
TRBJ2-5 TRBV15 NA many CATSRGVGLWAQYF TGTGCCACCAGCAGAGGGGTGGGGTTATGGGCCCAGTACTTC
TRBJ2-7 TRBV5-1 NA many CASSENYSYEQYF TGCGCCAGCAGCGAAAATTACTCCTACGAGCAGTACTTC
TRBJ2-3 TRBV15 NA many CATSRDLYVDTQYF TGTGCCACCAGCAGAGACCTGTATGTAGATACGCAGTATTTT
TRBJ2-5 TRBV5-1 TRBD2 many CASSLVASGGQETQYF TGCGCCAGCAGCTTGGTCGCTAGCGGGGGCCAAGAGACCCAGTACTTC
TRBJ2-3 TRBV7-2 NA many CASSRGGRADTQYF TGTGCCAGCAGCCGAGGGGGAAGGGCAGATACGCAGTATTTT
TRBJ2-5 TRBV12-3/TRBV12-4 NA many CASSPTTLRLQETQYF TGTGCCAGCAGTCCCACTACCCTCCGGTTACAAGAGACCCAGTACTTC
TRBJ2-7 TRBV29-1 TRBD2 many CSVSGTSGRDEQYF TGCAGCGTCTCCGGGACTAGCGGGAGGGATGAGCAGTACTTC
TRBJ1-2 TRBV2 TRBD1 few CASSGDSFYGYTF TGTGCCAGCAGCGGGGACAGCTTCTATGGCTACACCTTC
TRBJ2-1 TRBV5-1 TRBD2 many CASRRAGGFSVQGEQFF TGCGCCAGCCGTAGGGCGGGGGGGTTCTCTGTACAGGGTGAGCAGTTCTTC
TRBJ2-3 TRBV5-1 TRBD1 few CASSLTGGDADTQYF TGCGCCAGCAGCTTGACAGGGGGCGACGCAGATACGCAGTATTTT
TRBJ2-7 TRBV20-1 TRBD2 many CSARYGVGGGHEQYF TGCAGTGCTAGATATGGTGTCGGGGGGGGCCACGAGCAGTACTTC
TRBJ2-1 TRBV5-1 NA many CASSLENYNEQFF TGCGCCAGCAGCTTGGAGAACTACAATGAGCAGTTCTTC
TRBJ2-7 TRBV29-1 NA many CSVGRRRDTYEQYF TGCAGCGTTGGGAGGCGCAGAGATACCTACGAGCAGTACTTC
TRBJ1-6 TRBV7-9 NA NA CASSLVGRSSPLHF TGTGCCAGCAGCTTAGTCGGCCGGAGCTCACCCCTCCACTTT
TRBJ2-3 TRBV5-1 TRBD2 many CASSLRTSDPQYF TGCGCCAGCAGCTTGCGGACTAGCGACCCGCAGTATTTT
TRBJ2-2 TRBV7-2 NA NA CAGSFVSLAPGELFF TGTGCCGGCAGCTTCGTCTCGCTAGCGCCCGGGGAGCTATTTTTT
TRBJ1-5 TRBV29-1 NA many CSVAEQGLNQPQHF TGCAGCGTTGCGGAGCAGGGGTTAAATCAGCCCCAGCATTTT
TRBJ1-1 TRBV14 NA many CASSQMAANTEAFF TGTGCCAGCAGCCAGATGGCGGCGAACACTGAAGCTTTCTTT
TRBJ2-1 TRBV5-1 NA few CASSLEPGYEQFF TGCGCCAGCAGCTTGGAACCCGGGTATGAGCAGTTCTTC
TRBJ2-2 TRBV3-1 TRBD2 many CASRPTSGRANGELFF TGTGCCAGCAGACCGACTAGCGGGAGGGCGAACGGGGAGCTGTTTTTT
TRBJ1-1 TRBV6-6 TRBD1 many CASSYRGQAFF TGTGCCAGCAGTTACAGGGGGCAAGCTTTCTTT
TRBJ2-1 TRBV5-1 NA few CASSFGSSEQFF TGCGCCAGCAGCTTCGGGAGCAGTGAGCAGTTCTTC
TRBJ2-2 TRBV20-1 NA many CSARKTGSNTGELFF TGCAGTGCTAGGAAAACAGGGTCGAACACCGGGGAGCTGTTTTTT
TRBJ2-1 TRBV19 TRBD2 NA CASSIMTSAYNEQFF TGTGCCAGTAGTATAATGACTAGCGCTTACAATGAGCAGTTCTTC
TRBJ2-5 TRBV7-8 NA many CASSLGPQETQYF TGTGCCAGCAGCTTAGGACCACAAGAGACCCAGTACTTC
TRBJ1-3 TRBV23-1 NA NA CASSQRDITGNTIYF TGCGCCAGCAGTCAAAGGGATATAACCGGAAACACCATATATTTT
TRBJ1-6 TRBV6-1 NA NA CASSPTGTSYNSPLHF TGTGCCAGCAGCCCCACCGGTACCTCCTATAATTCACCCCTCCACTTT
TRBJ2-3 TRBV25-1 TRBD2 many CASSDPGLAGGHAQYF TGTGCCAGCAGTGACCCCGGACTAGCGGGGGGCCATGCGCAGTATTTT
TRBJ1-5 TRBV19 TRBD1 many CASTKTGDQPQHF TGTGCCAGTACCAAGACAGGGGACCAGCCCCAGCATTTT
TRBJ1-4 TRBV7-2 TRBD1 many CASSQGASNEKLFF TGTGCCAGCAGCCAGGGGGCATCTAATGAAAAACTGTTTTTT
TRBJ1-2 TRBV5-1 TRBD1 many CASSSGTGLSYGYTF TGCGCCAGCAGCTCAGGGACAGGGCTTAGCTATGGCTACACCTTC